Listed below are T cell receptor beta chains from one sample, sequenced in a study of blood T cell repertoires in COVID-19. Assay: immunoSEQ multiplex PCR; the TCRdb copy retains only in-frame clones and omits some. The sample contains some 180,000 clones, approximately 87% of which appear only once. Material for sequencing was peripheral blood. These receptors were taken from an older man with active or convalescent COVID-19. The CDR3 runs from the conserved cysteine through the conserved F or W. Each record gives: V gene, D gene, J gene, CDR3 length, clone size, CDR3 DNA, CDR3 protein. D genes are given only for firm matches. Clone size is given for some rows only: seen once, a few or many times, or a class if the clone is expanded.

TRBV15	TRBD1	TRBJ1-5	13	-	TGTGCCACCAAGGACAGGGGCAATCAGCCCCAGCATTTT	CATKDRGNQPQHF
TRBV7-3	TRBD1	TRBJ2-7	15	-	TGTGCCAGCAGCTACCCGGGACAGGGAGAGGGCGAGCAGTACTTC	CASSYPGQGEGEQYF
TRBV6-1	-	TRBJ1-1	13	-	TGTGCCAGCAGATCCAGGGTTGCGACTGAAGCTTTCTTT	CASRSRVATEAFF
TRBV7-2	TRBD1	TRBJ1-2	16	-	TGTGCCCACGGCCCCCCCCGGACAGGGGGTGCCTATGGCTACACCTTC	CAHGPPRTGGAYGYTF
TRBV5-4	TRBD1	TRBJ2-5	16	-	TGTGCCAGCAGCCCCTCCGGGACAGGGGGGAGGGAGACCCAGTACTTC	CASSPSGTGGRETQYF
TRBV3-1/TRBV3-2	-	TRBJ2-1	16	once	TGTGCCAGCAGCCTTCGGACTTTTAGCTCCTACAATGAGCAGTTCTTC	CASSLRTFSSYNEQFF
TRBV11-3	-	TRBJ1-2	14	-	TGTGCCAGCAGCTCGGGAGGGGGATCGAATGGCTACACCTTC	CASSSGGGSNGYTF
TRBV7-8	-	TRBJ1-1	12	-	TGTGCCAGCACCCGGCGGACTTCTGAAGCTTTCTTT	CASTRRTSEAFF
TRBV18	-	TRBJ1-2	15	once	TGTGCCAGCTCACCAGAGACACCGAGGGGGTTTGGCTACACCTTC	CASSPETPRGFGYTF
TRBV7-3	TRBD2	TRBJ2-7	15	-	TGTGCCAGCAGCTTATGGCCGGGAGGGCAGTACGAGCAGTACTTC	CASSLWPGGQYEQYF
TRBV11-3	-	TRBJ2-1	16	-	TGTGCCAGCAGCCGAACGTCAGGGGTGAAGGGCAATGAGCAGTTCTTC	CASSRTSGVKGNEQFF
TRBV6-5	-	TRBJ1-1	14	-	TGTGCCAGCAGTAGGGACACCCTGAACACTGAAGCTTTCTTT	CASSRDTLNTEAFF
TRBV7-2	TRBD1	TRBJ2-5	16	-	TGTGCCAGCAGCAACCGTGACAGGGGCGGCCAAGAGACCCAGTACTTC	CASSNRDRGGQETQYF
TRBV5-4	TRBD1	TRBJ2-6	17	-	TGTGCCAGCAGCCAAGGACAGGGGAGATCTGGGGCCAACGTCCTGACTTTC	CASSQGQGRSGANVLTF
TRBV19	TRBD1	TRBJ1-6	14	-	TGTGCCAGCGGCTACAGGGGCTCTAATTCACCCCTCCACTTT	CASGYRGSNSPLHF
TRBV4-3	-	TRBJ1-6	17	once	TGCGCCAGCAGCCGAGAGACAGGCGACTCCTATAATTCACCCCTCCACTTT	CASSRETGDSYNSPLHF
TRBV7-2	TRBD1	TRBJ1-2	15	-	TGTGCCAGCAGCGGACAGGGGGCCCAGCTCTATGGCTACACCTTC	CASSGQGAQLYGYTF
TRBV9	-	TRBJ2-2	15	-	TGTGCCAGCAGCGTTAGCGGACTGAACACCGGGGAGCTGTTTTTT	CASSVSGLNTGELFF
TRBV7-9	TRBD1	TRBJ1-5	17	-	TGTGCCAGCAGCTCCCTGGGAGGGGCAGGGGGCGATCAGCCCCAGCATTTT	CASSSLGGAGGDQPQHF
TRBV19	-	TRBJ2-1	16	-	TGTGCCAGTACCGATCCCGCCAGGGCCTCCTACAATGAGCAGTTCTTC	CASTDPARASYNEQFF
TRBV5-1	-	TRBJ1-1	15	few	TGCGCCAGCAGCACCGCAGGGATATCGGGCACTGAAGCTTTCTTT	CASSTAGISGTEAFF
TRBV28	-	TRBJ1-5	14	once	TGTGCCAGCAGTTTGATTCCCAGAAATCAGCCCCAGCATTTT	CASSLIPRNQPQHF
TRBV5-8	TRBD1	TRBJ1-3	14	-	TGTGCCAGCAGGCGGACAGGCTCTGGAAACACCATATATTTT	CASRRTGSGNTIYF
TRBV5-1	-	TRBJ1-4	15	once	TGCGCCAGCAGCTTAAGGACAGCCATTAATGAAAAACTGTTTTTT	CASSLRTAINEKLFF
TRBV9	-	TRBJ2-7	14	-	TGTGCCAGCAGCGTAGCACTTTATGCCTACGAGCAGTACTTC	CASSVALYAYEQYF
TRBV30	-	TRBJ1-1	17	once	TGTGCCTGGAGTGTAGGCAGGATAACACTCATGAACACTGAAGCTTTCTTT	CAWSVGRITLMNTEAFF
TRBV11-1	TRBD1	TRBJ1-1	15	-	TGTGCCAGCAGCTCGGGACAGACAGGGCGAACTGAAGCTTTCTTT	CASSSGQTGRTEAFF
TRBV7-2	TRBD1	TRBJ1-1	16	-	TGTGCCAGCAGCTTAGGACAGGGGTTACCGAACACTGAAGCTTTCTTT	CASSLGQGLPNTEAFF
TRBV20-1	TRBD2	TRBJ2-1	11	few	TGCAGTGCTAGAGATGGGAGGGACCCGTTCTTC	CSARDGRDPFF
TRBV5-1	-	TRBJ1-1	15	-	TGCGCCAGCAGCTTGGTAGCGGGAATGAACACTGAAGCTTTCTTT	CASSLVAGMNTEAFF
TRBV5-8	-	TRBJ1-1	15	-	TGTGCCAGCAGCTTGGACCCCAGGGGGAACACTGAAGCTTTCTTT	CASSLDPRGNTEAFF
TRBV5-4	-	TRBJ2-3	13	-	TGTGCCAGCAGCCCCCGGTTGACAGATACGCAGTATTTT	CASSPRLTDTQYF
TRBV5-1	-	TRBJ2-7	15	once	TGCGCCAGCAGCTTGGCGGCAGCTAGCTCCTACGAGCAGTACTTC	CASSLAAASSYEQYF
TRBV24-1	-	TRBJ2-3	14	-	TGTGCCACCAGTGAGACGGGGGGCACAGATACGCAGTATTTT	CATSETGGTDTQYF
TRBV6-6	TRBD1	TRBJ2-7	16	-	TGTGCCAGCAGCCCGGACAGGTTTGAGAGCTCCTACGAGCAGTACTTC	CASSPDRFESSYEQYF
TRBV27	-	TRBJ1-2	16	-	TGTGCCAGCAGTTTATCGGACAGCCCCTCTAACTATGGCTACACCTTC	CASSLSDSPSNYGYTF
TRBV4-3	TRBD2	TRBJ2-1	15	-	TGCGCCAGCAGCCATGCGACTAGCGGATCCAATGAGCAGTTCTTC	CASSHATSGSNEQFF
TRBV27	TRBD2	TRBJ2-7	15	-	TGTGCCAGCTCCCCCTGGGGGACTAGCTCCTACGAGCAGTACTTC	CASSPWGTSSYEQYF
TRBV5-5	TRBD2	TRBJ2-2	16	-	TGTGCCAGCAGCTCAGTCTATCAGCGGGAGGCCGGGGAGCTGTTTTTT	CASSSVYQREAGELFF
TRBV6-6	TRBD1	TRBJ2-7	13	few	TGTGCCAGCAGTTACGGGACAGGGACCGAGCAGTACTTC	CASSYGTGTEQYF
TRBV19	-	TRBJ1-1	13	-	TGTGCCAGTAGTAGTCGAGTCCGGTCTGAAGCTTTCTTT	CASSSRVRSEAFF
TRBV7-2	-	TRBJ1-5	13	-	TGTGCCAGCAGCGCCCAGGGAAATCAGCCCCAGCATTTT	CASSAQGNQPQHF
TRBV5-8	TRBD1	TRBJ2-7	15	-	TGTGCCAGCAGCTTGGCCGGGACAGCAAACTACGAGCAGTACTTC	CASSLAGTANYEQYF
TRBV16	-	TRBJ1-5	13	-	TGTGCCAGCAGCCAATCTCCCGATCAGCCCCAGCATTTT	CASSQSPDQPQHF
TRBV28	-	TRBJ1-1	13	-	TGTGCCAGCACCACATCGGGATACACTGAAGCTTTCTTT	CASTTSGYTEAFF
TRBV9	-	TRBJ1-1	13	once	TGTGCCAGCAGCTCCAACACGGGTACTGAAGCTTTCTTT	CASSSNTGTEAFF
TRBV12-3/TRBV12-4	-	TRBJ2-7	12	-	TGTGCCAGCACTGCGGAGGCCTACGAGCAGTACTTC	CASTAEAYEQYF